This T cell receptor beta chain was documented in a study of regulatory T cells in long-lasting Graves disease listed by TCRdb under 2021. Background on the whole study: Patients with newly diagnosed Graves' disease had been on antithyroid drugs for under 3 months. TCR sequencing covered 13 persistent and some 20 newly diagnosed Graves' disease patients, 33 samples in total. The study was registered as a clinical trial and conducted in China. Patients with persistent Graves' disease were compared with patients with newly diagnosed Graves' disease using TCR sequencing and RNA sequencing of peripheral blood.

This clonotype came up many times. Its antigen is still unknown. No qualities accompany the bases; no much larger clone lies one base away. The time point label for this specimen denotes: newly diagnosed GD, antithyroid drugs for less than 3 months. For both TCR sequencing and RNA sequencing, RNA was extracted from PBMCs in TRIzol. The diagnosis of Graves' disease was made according to American Thyroid Association guidelines. Patients for the study were recruited at an endocrinology department in Xi'an, China. Each patient gave 9 to 10 milliliters of peripheral blood, collected in an EDTA anticoagulant tube. Ficoll Paque Plus density gradient separation was used to isolate PBMCs, and no further T cell sorting was done. RNA quality was checked with an Agilent 2100 Bioanalyzer and agarose gel, and concentration with a NanoDrop 2000. The library was prepared using multiplex PCR. The instrument given in TCRdb is Illumina HiSeq 4000. iRepertoire HTBI primers and Arm-PCR amplification of CDR3 regions were used to construct TCR beta libraries. Gel purification was performed on PCR products prior to sequencing. Processing in the source paper ran as follows. Gene usage analysis of CDR3 amino acid clonotypes used the 62 TRBV and about 13 TRBJ segments found across samples. Filtered high-quality paired reads were merged into contigs using COPE and FqMerger. Contigs were aligned with BLAST to IMGT TRBV, TRBD and TRBJ reference genes, and CDR3 was defined per IMGT. Any clonotype with a frequency above 0.1% was counted as a highly expanded clone. Shannon entropy served as the measure of repertoire diversity, while the Gini coefficient captured V-J evenness. A clonotype found in more than one individual was treated as public. TCRdb itself trimmed the public reads at Q25 with fastp, ran MiXCR and retained productive beta chains. Each entry is one CDR3 protein sequence, shown with its most common DNA and genes. The V and J calls were not made by the authors but by TCRdb's processing. The table for this sample lists some 250,000 distinct CDR3 sequences; 20% of them were counted only once. The top ten clones comprise approximately 15% of the sample.

The germline V gene supplies CDR1 SGHRS and CDR2 YFSETQ. Counted from cysteine to phenylalanine, this CDR3 has 16 amino acids. Only CDR3 DNA remains: 48 bases, in frame from the first base. Unmatched junction bases come to 12, with V trimmed by 4 bases and J by 5 bases. Results the study describes overall, beyond this receptor: Patients with persistent disease shared more public clonotypes (approximately 2,500) than newly diagnosed patients did (approximately 1,000). The authors noted that the small sample size was a limitation that may lower accuracy. Only peripheral blood was studied, because thyroid tissue, the primary lesion, was inaccessible. Only the TCR beta chain was sequenced and analyzed. Compared with newly diagnosed patients, patients with persistent Graves' disease had lower TCR Shannon entropy and fewer highly expanded clones, which suggests clonal expansion. TRBV28, TRBJ1-2 and TRBJ2-5 were preferentially used in persistent disease, while TRBV20-1 and TRBJ2-1 were favored in newly diagnosed disease.

The sequencing here drew on peripheral blood mononuclear cells (PBMCs), taken at new diagnosis, from a patient treated with antithyroid drugs. The receptor chain draws on TRBV5-1 and TRBJ1-1; 9 bases in the junction line up with TRBD1. The receptor comes from a female donor with Graves disease. The CDR3 corresponds to CASSRGSGQGKTEAFF. In nucleotides, the sequence is TGCGCCAGCAGCAGAGGTTCCGGACAGGGGAAAACTGAAGCTTTCTTT. With the rest looked up from the reference TRBV5-1 and TRBJ1-1 genes rather than sequenced, the full variable domain is KAGVTQTPRYLIKTRGQQVTLSCSPISGHRSVSWYQQTPGQGLQFLFEYFSETQRNKGNFPGRFSGRQFSNSRSEMNVSTLELGDSALYLCASSRGSGQGKTEAFFGQGTRLTVV.